The sequence of this TCR beta chain was determined in a study of cytotoxic CD8 clonotypes in ibrutinib-treated CLL. Measured with immunoSEQ multiplex PCR; TCRdb has only the in-frame clones, and not every one. The data hold fewer than 30,000 clones, with approximately 67% observed a single time. Of note for this clone: Its antigen is not known.

Study-level points and caveats: Sampling schedules were unmatched across sustained-remission and progressing patients.

V shed 3 bases and J shed 3 bases, with 17 bases lying between them. Germline V gene data show CDR1 as SNHLY and CDR2 as FYNNEI. The CDR3 covers 16 residues. The source of this sequence is a human donor with chronic lymphocytic leukemia. The V and J genes are TRBV2 and TRBJ2-5, with a possible D match to TRBD1 (5 bases). Source: PBMCs, taken at disease progression, from a patient treated with ibrutinib. The CDR3 spells CASSESMTVGKETQYF. The CDR3 DNA sequence: TGTGCCAGCAGTGAGTCCATGACAGTGGGGAAAGAGACCCAGTACTTC.